Shown below are 5 T cell receptor beta chains from a single sample sequenced in a study of OX40 agonist ivuxolimab in advanced cancers. Using immunoSEQ multiplex PCR, the repertoire was profiled, and TCRdb retains in-frame clones only, with some absent. The top ten hold approximately 10% of the sample, which has approximately 77,000 clones, approximately 90% seen once. Sample: CD4+ or CD8+ T cells sorted from blood, taken in a trial of the OX40 agonist ivuxolimab. The source is an adult with an advanced solid tumor such as melanoma, head and neck, liver or kidney cancer.

The chain couples TRBV5-6 to TRBJ2-7; D perhaps matches TRBD2 (5 bases). From germline, CDR1 is SGHDT and CDR2 YYEEEE. The CDR3 contains 14 residues. Trimming shortened V by 4 bases and J by 3 bases, and 14 bases separated the two germline ends. CDR3 nucleotide sequence: TGTGCCAGCAGCCCTGCCGGGGTTCACTACGAGCAGTACTTC. As protein: CASSPAGVHYEQYF.

This chain links TRBV2 with TRBJ2-2; possibly TRBD2 for D (6 bases). This CDR3 spans 12 amino acids. Germline V gene data show CDR1 as SNHLY and CDR2 as FYNNEI. V was clipped by 8 bases and J by 6 bases, with 10 bases between them. The DNA for the CDR3 is TGTGCCAGCCCGGGAGATTCCGGGGAGCTGTTTTTT. As protein: CASPGDSGELFF.

V is TRBV27 and J is TRBJ2-2; no definite D call. CDR1 and CDR2 (germline): MNHEY, SMNVEV (reference sequence). The CDR3 loop spans 16 amino acids. Trimming took 3 bases from V and 5 from J, leaving 16 bases between them. CDR3 DNA sequence: TGTGCCAGCAGTTTTTTAACATTCGCTTCGACCGGGGAGCTGTTTTTT. Translated, it gives CASSFLTFASTGELFF.

The V and J genes are TRBV19 and TRBJ1-1; 7 bases match TRBD1. Trimming at V came to 5 bases and at J to 6 bases, leaving 9 bases not matched to a gene. The CDR3 consists of 14 residues. The V gene's germline CDR1 is LNHDA and CDR2 SQIVND (reference sequence). The CDR3 bases are TGTGCCAGTAGTCCCGGACAGGTGTACGCTGAAGCTTTCTTT. This encodes CASSPGQVYAEAFF.

CDR3 sequence (DNA): TGCGCCAGCAGCTTGGAGGGGACAGTATGGGGAGAAGCTAACTATGGCTACACCTTC. This translates into CASSLEGTVWGEANYGYTF. This sequence joins TRBV5-1 and TRBJ1-2; 7 bases are shared with TRBD1. Germline trimming cut 0 bases from V and 0 bases from J; bases unmatched to any gene: 14. Germline V gene lookup returns CDR1 SGHRS and CDR2 YFSETQ. The CDR3 has 19 amino acids.